This T cell receptor (beta chain) comes out of a study of control samples from healthy donors and cancer patients. With V trimmed by 6 bases and J by 4 bases, 2 bases remained unmatched. The CDR3 has 12 residues. TCRdb's table, derived via immunoSEQ multiplex PCR, lists solely in-frame clones and lacks some. The sample has 150,000 to 200,000 clones; under 95% are singletons. Details on this clone: Other nucleotide sequences in the sample specify the same CDR3.

This receptor was identified in a woman aged 18-29 years in good health. The chain carries TRBV12-3 or TRBV12-4 and TRBJ1-1; 7 bases fit TRBD1. Material for sequencing was blood. The CDR3 DNA sequence: TGTGCCAGCAGCCCAGGGGGCACTGAAGCTTTCTTT. Translated, it gives CASSPGGTEAFF.